The T cell receptor (beta chain) under discussion was sequenced for a study of T cell repertoires in cytomegalovirus infection (dated by TCRdb to about 2019). At the level of the whole study: Peptide stimulations targeted recently identified HLA-C-restricted CMV epitopes, whose presentation resists viral immunomodulation, together with well-studied HLA-B-restricted epitopes. The HLA type of each donor mattered for the analysis, because public TCR beta signatures pointed to carriage of CMV infection along with the matching HLA type.

Its CDR3 holds 17 amino acids, cysteine through phenylalanine. Of all the DNA, just the CDR3 is kept, 51 bases in frame from base 1. Here V drops 5 bases and J drops 5 bases, and the junction holds 12 bases not matched to any gene. Based on the germline V gene, the CDR1 and CDR2 sequences are SGHTA and FQGTGA. The sequencer listed for this sample is Illumina HiSeq 1500. TCRdb trimmed public reads at Q25 via fastp, called clones via MiXCR and kept in-frame beta chains. Each entry merges the rows of one CDR3 protein and shows their most common DNA and genes. The sample table shows a few hundred thousand distinct CDR3 sequences, and just under 30% are seen once. The top ten constitute around 19% of the sample. Broader findings and caveats from the paper: In both this cohort and an independent roughly 350-donor cohort, the cumulative frequency of public TCR beta family members distinguished carriers of CMV infection plus the relevant HLA type. In the ex vivo response, HLA-C-restricted CMV-specific TCR beta clonotypes were dominant, and in two of eight donors the single most frequent clonotype came from this HLA-C-restricted group.

The table lists this clonotype with a few counts. Its antigen specificity is not known. No much larger clonotype is one base removed from it; base qualities were not supplied. The sample's treatment or condition label is to be understood as: in vitro stimulation with specific CMV peptide epitopes to enrich CMV-specific T cells. The material sequenced was cultured PBMCs, taken from culture after CMV antigen stimulation. This clonotype was sampled from a human donor in good health (CMV status not recorded). Some clones in this sample may be carry-over from other donors' samples. Recombination connected TRBV7-3 to TRBJ2-1; 10 nucleotides in the junction match TRBD2. For the CDR3, the sequence is CASSPLLLAGLDNEQFF. In nucleotide form, the sequence is TGTGCCAGCAGCCCCCTCCTACTAGCGGGACTCGACAATGAGCAGTTCTTC.